This T cell receptor (beta chain) was sequenced in a study of blood T cell repertoires in COVID-19. Study background: Nucleic acid was either cDNA or gDNA, and it came from T cells, B-cell-depleted T cells, or PBMCs.

The protocol was immunoSEQ multiplex PCR, while the TCRdb copy is restricted to in-frame clones and leaves out a portion. This sample yields 250,000 to 300,000 clones, of which approximately 85% are seen a single time; 1% belongs to the top ten. This study enrolled people aged roughly 18 to 90 from around 25 US geographic areas. Grouping used clinical history reported by participants in a survey and questionnaire. Two negative PCRs, clearance, or symptom resolution characterized the recovered Cohort 3 donors. The V and J ends lost 3 bases and 5 bases respectively, with 14 bases between them. CDR3 size: 16 residues. The germline V gene has CDR1 MNHEY and CDR2 SMNVEV (reference sequence).

The rearrangement links TRBV27 to TRBJ1-6, with D perhaps TRBD1 (6 bases). The sample taken for sequencing was PBMCs or T cells enriched from blood (not recorded which). This TCR was sampled from a woman between 25 and 40 years old who had recovered from COVID-19. The chain's CDR3 is CASSLETGGNNSPLHF. The CDR3 nucleotides read TGTGCCAGCAGTTTGGAGACAGGTGGGAATAATTCACCCCTCCACTTT.